The sequence of this T cell receptor beta chain was determined in a study of metastatic and nonmetastatic thyroid tumors. About the study: Patients with malignant and benign thyroid disease provided blood and tumor or nodule tissue, whose repertoires were compared.

TCRdb ran MiXCR on the PCR reads. The profile shows about 39,000 clones, under 20% of them singletons. This clone was counted at least ten times. What it recognizes is unknown. A read error is possible here, since a much larger clone lies one base away. Regarding the study as a whole: Benign nodules reportedly had significantly lower TCR beta diversity than malignant thyroid tumors in blood and tumor.

Among the patients, none had received any treatment before thyroid surgery. Germline-derived CDR1 and CDR2 are SGHAT and FQNNGV. The CDR3 loop spans 14 amino acids. The specimen was tumor tissue. The V call is TRBV11-2, the J call TRBJ2-7, with 7 positions matching TRBD1. The source of this sequence is a female donor with papillary thyroid cancer or a benign thyroid nodule (not recorded which). Some clones in this sample may be carry-over from other donors' samples. For the CDR3, the DNA is TGTGCCAGCATCTTACCCGACAGGGTGGGTGAGCAGTACTTC. Encoded protein: CASILPDRVGEQYF.